Presented here are 23 T cell receptor beta chains from one specimen sequenced in a study of blood T cell repertoires in COVID-19 (dated by TCRdb to the early 2020s). The library came from the immunoSEQ multiplex PCR assay. Drawn from immuneACCESS, this table holds only the in-frame rearrangements with V and J called that TCRdb kept. Clones are partly lost; checked studies trace under half to an unresolved V gene and leave the rest unexplained. The sample contains roughly 100,000 clones, about 90% of them found a single time. Of the sample, about 1.7% falls within the top ten clones. Source material: peripheral blood. These TCRs come from a human donor with active COVID-19. The donor label of this sample is uncertain.

The gene calls are TRBV13 and TRBJ1-2; 11 bases align to TRBD1. Trimming took 5 bases from V and 5 from J; bases not matched to a gene: 7. The CDR3 loop spans 15 amino acids. Germline V CDR1 and CDR2: PRHDT, FYEKMQ (reference sequence). CDR3 sequence (DNA): TGTGCCAGCAGCACCTGGACAGGGGGCGGATATGGCTACACCTTC. Its protein is CASSTWTGGGYGYTF.

The chain recombines TRBV19 with TRBJ2-7, with 7 bases aligning to TRBD1. The CDR3 covers 14 residues. Looked up from germline, CDR1 is LNHDA and CDR2 is SQIVND (reference sequence). V lost 2 bases, J lost 1 base, and 2 bases stayed unmatched. DNA for the CDR3: TGTGCCAGTAGTATAAGACAGGGATCCTACGAGCAGTACTTC. Translated, it gives CASSIRQGSYEQYF.

The chain has TRBV6-2 or TRBV6-3 and TRBJ2-5, with 8 bases lining up with TRBD2. The CDR3 spans 15 residues. Germline CDR1 MNHEY, CDR2 SVGEGT. The trim removed 1 base at V and 5 bases at J, leaving 6 bases unmatched. The CDR3 loop is CASSYFAGGVETQYF. In DNA form, the CDR3 reads TGTGCCAGCAGTTACTTTGCGGGGGGAGTTGAGACCCAGTACTTC.

The V and J genes are TRBV5-4 and TRBJ1-1; TRBD1 agrees at 7 bases. Germline V gene sequence: CDR1 SGHNT, CDR2 YYREEE (reference sequence). Trimming at V came to 0 bases and at J to 7 bases, leaving 6 bases not matched to a gene. The CDR3 contains 14 residues. In nucleotides, the CDR3 is TGTGCCAGCAGCTTGGGAGGCCAGGGGGATGAAGCTTTCTTT. This sequence encodes CASSLGGQGDEAFF.

The rearrangement uses TRBV18 and TRBJ1-4; D might be TRBD1 (6 bases). The CDR3 totals 15 residues. The germline gives CDR1 KGHSH, CDR2 LQKENI. V lost 6 bases, J lost 6 bases, and 17 bases lay in between. The CDR3 coding sequence is TGTGCCAGCTCCCCCCAGGCAGGGGATGATGAAAAACTGTTTTTT. Its translation is CASSPQAGDDEKLFF.

V usage is TRBV6-5 and J usage is TRBJ1-6; D is unresolved. The CDR3 runs to 16 residues. Trimming took off 1 base at V and 11 bases at J, with 18 bases between the two ends. The germline V gene encodes CDR1 MNHEY and CDR2 SVGAGI. CDR3 loop: CASSYLSSGGSAPLHF. CDR3 DNA sequence: TGTGCCAGCAGTTACTTGAGCAGCGGAGGTTCCGCACCCCTCCACTTT.

The chain recombines TRBV7-8 with TRBJ2-7; 8 bases agree with TRBD1. After removal of 2 bases from V and 5 bases from J, the junction contained 11 bases not matched to a gene. Germline V lookup: CDR1 SGHVS, CDR2 FQNEAQ. This CDR3 is built from 16 residues. CDR3 sequence (DNA): TGTGCCAGCAGCTTACTGACCGGGACAGGTAACCACGAGCAGTACTTC. Amino acids: CASSLLTGTGNHEQYF.

The V call is TRBV4-1, the J call TRBJ2-5, with 11 bases identical to TRBD2. The CDR3 contains 17 residues. Unmatched junction bases numbered 12, after V lost 0 bases and J lost 9 bases. CDR1 and CDR2 from the germline V gene are MGHRA and YSYEKL. For the CDR3, the DNA is TGCGCCAGCAGCCAAGATTGGCTAGCGGGGGGCCTTAAGGCCCAGTACTTC. Translation gives CASSQDWLAGGLKAQYF.

This sequence joins TRBV15 and TRBJ2-3, with 14 bases identical to TRBD2. Germline-derived CDR1 and CDR2 are LNHNV and YYDKDF (reference sequence). The CDR3 runs to 20 residues. V shed 1 base, J shed 1 base, and the junction held 10 bases outside the gene matches. CDR3 region: CATSRARGLAGAEGTDTQYF. Written as DNA, the CDR3 is TGTGCCACCAGCAGAGCCCGGGGACTAGCGGGGGCCGAGGGCACAGATACGCAGTATTTT.

In this sample, this clone turned up once. This CDR3 is CASSPKAWTGEAFF. The CDR3 nucleotides are TGTGCCAGCAGCCCCAAGGCTTGGACAGGTGAAGCTTTCTTT. The chain employs TRBV11-3 and TRBJ1-1; 7 bases are a match to TRBD1. CDR1 and CDR2 from the germline V gene are SGHNT and YENEEA. V shed 5 bases, J shed 7 bases, and the junction held 10 bases outside the gene matches. The length of the CDR3 is 14 residues.

The chain joins TRBV7-2 to TRBJ1-5; 8 bases fit TRBD1. The germline CDR1 and CDR2 sequences are SGHTA and FQGNSA. The V and J ends lost 5 bases and 6 bases, in that order; junction bases with no gene match: 6. This CDR3 has 14 residues. DNA of the CDR3: TGTGCCAGCAGCACCCGGACAGGGAGTCAGCCCCAGCATTTT. Its protein product is CASSTRTGSQPQHF.

This chain connects TRBV29-1 to TRBJ1-6, with D perhaps TRBD1 (6 bases). The CDR3 consists of 13 residues. CDR1 SQVTM and CDR2 ANQGSEA come from the germline V gene. In DNA form, the CDR3 reads TGCCCCCCCGGGGGGGGCCGCGATTCACCCCTCCACTTT. It codes for CPPGGGRDSPLHF.

V and J are TRBV12-5 and TRBJ1-5, with a weak D call TRBD1 (6 bases). Germline V lookup: CDR1 LGHNT, CDR2 FRNRAP. CDR3 length: 14 residues. V was trimmed by 0 bases and J by 7 bases, leaving 10 bases between them. CDR3 nucleotides: TGTGCTAGTGGTTTGGTACAGGGAGTGCAGCCCCAGCATTTT. Its protein is CASGLVQGVQPQHF.

CDR3 DNA sequence: TGCGCCAGTCACAAGGACAGACAAGAGACCCAGTACTTC. The encoded protein is CASHKDRQETQYF. The chain uses TRBV5-1 and TRBJ2-5; the D gene is possibly TRBD1 (6 bases). Trimming took 8 bases from V and 2 from J, leaving 13 bases between them. This CDR3 region has 13 residues. Germline CDR1 reads SGHRS; CDR2 reads YFSETQ.

The V and J genes are TRBV6-2 or TRBV6-3 and TRBJ1-2; TRBD1 matches at 10 bases. CDR3 length: 15 residues. V lost 2 bases, J lost 6 bases, and 6 bases stayed unmatched. Germline CDR1 is MNHEY and CDR2 is SVGEGT. The CDR3 spells CASSYRGTGADGYTF. CDR3 sequence (DNA): TGTGCCAGCAGTTACCGGGGGACAGGGGCAGATGGCTACACCTTC.

V is TRBV5-1 and J is TRBJ1-5, with a weak D call TRBD1 (6 bases). CDR1 is SGHRS, CDR2 YFSETQ, per germline. There are 13 residues in the CDR3. Trimming removed 5 bases from V and 9 bases from J, with 15 bases in between. CDR3 DNA: TGCGCCAGCAGGAACAGGGAAGGGGCGCCCCAGCATTTT. Translation: CASRNREGAPQHF.

This clone was observed a single time. The CDR3 loop reads CASSSSGQDLDEQYF. CDR3 bases: TGCGCCAGCAGCTCCTCGGGACAGGACTTGGACGAGCAGTACTTC. V gene TRBV5-1 combines with J gene TRBJ2-7; 8 bases map to TRBD1. With V trimmed by 3 bases and J by 5 bases, 10 bases remained unmatched. CDR1 and CDR2 from the germline V gene are SGHRS and YFSETQ. The CDR3 consists of 15 residues.

The gene calls are TRBV27 and TRBJ1-1, with a tentative D call TRBD1 (5 bases). Germline CDR1 reads MNHEY; CDR2 reads SMNVEV (reference sequence). V was trimmed by 6 bases and J by 5 bases, leaving 16 bases between them. The CDR3 spans 14 residues. The CDR3 nucleotides read TGTGCCAGCAGCATAACCTTCAGGGATACTGAAGCTTTCTTT. Translation gives CASSITFRDTEAFF.

J is TRBJ2-1 and V is TRBV6-2 or TRBV6-3; 8 nucleotides agree with TRBD1. Germline trimming cut 5 bases from V and 10 bases from J; bases unmatched to any gene: 16. Per the germline V gene, CDR1 is MNHEY and CDR2 is SVGEGT. The CDR3 loop spans 16 amino acids. In nucleotides, the CDR3 is TGTGCCAGCAGTCTTTCCGGGACAGGACGCGGTTTAGAGCAGTTCTTC. Translation gives CASSLSGTGRGLEQFF.

The chain links TRBV3-1 (or the pseudogene TRBV3-2) to TRBJ2-5; perhaps TRBD2 as D (5 bases). The CDR3 has 16 amino acids. Trimming removed 3 bases at V and 0 bases at J, with 14 bases between. Per germline, CDR1 LGHDT and CDR2 YNNKEL (reference sequence). The CDR3: CASSQPASTNQETQYF. CDR3 DNA: TGTGCCAGCAGCCAGCCGGCTAGCACTAACCAAGAGACCCAGTACTTC.

The gene calls are TRBV7-2 and TRBJ2-1, with 11 bases aligning to TRBD2. The length of the CDR3 is 18 residues. CDR1 and CDR2 from the germline V gene are SGHTA and FQGNSA. V lost 4 bases to trimming and J lost 8 bases; unmatched junction nucleotides: 16. The CDR3 DNA reads TGTGCCAGCAGCTCCAGGGTGGCTAGCGGGGGGCTCAACCATGAGCAGTTCTTC. It yields the protein CASSSRVASGGLNHEQFF.

The J gene is TRBJ2-1, the V gene TRBV7-2, with 14 bases matching TRBD2. The CDR3 is made up of 16 amino acids. Germline CDR1 SGHTA, CDR2 FQGNSA. Germline trimming cut 5 bases from V and 7 bases from J; bases unmatched to any gene: 7. CDR3 sequence reads: CASSPTSGGAENEQFF. Written as DNA, the CDR3 is TGTGCCAGCAGCCCGACTAGCGGGGGGGCCGAAAATGAGCAGTTCTTC. The entire variable domain, with the rest obtained from reference TRBV7-2 and TRBJ2-1, is as follows: GAGVSQSPSNKVTEKGKDVELRCDPISGHTALYWYRQSLGQGLEFLIYFQGNSAPDKSGLPSDRFSAERTGGSVSTLTIQRTQQEDSAVYLCASSPTSGGAENEQFFGPGTRLTVL.

The chain has TRBV5-6 and TRBJ2-3; 9 bases match TRBD2. V trimming: 4 bases; J trimming: 2 bases; junction bases outside the gene matches: 8. CDR3 length: 16 amino acids. Looked up from germline, CDR1 is SGHDT and CDR2 is YYEEEE. The CDR3: CASSLGSGGFTDTQYF. The CDR3 nucleotides are TGTGCCAGCAGCCTGGGTAGCGGGGGTTTCACAGATACGCAGTATTTT.